This T cell receptor (beta chain) stems from a study of blood T cell repertoires in COVID-19. The CDR3 runs 15 residues. Germline CDR1 and CDR2: MNHEY and SVGAGI. Unmatched junction bases numbered 12, after V lost 8 bases and J lost 6 bases. Seattle-derived patients entered the study during active infection and were followed longitudinally. The method was immunoSEQ multiplex PCR; TCRdb's version includes in-frame clones alone and lacks a portion of them. The table lists 400,000 to 450,000 clones, 80% to 90% of them singletons, with more than 0.7% in the top ten. Sequencing was done on a sample of peripheral blood. The chain joins TRBV6-5 to TRBJ2-1, with 8 positions matching TRBD1. This clonotype originated in a man younger than 35 with COVID-19, enrolled during active disease. The CDR3 DNA reads as TGTGCCAGCCGCCCCGGGACAGGACGGTTCAATGAGCAGTTCTTC. Translating it yields CASRPGTGRFNEQFF.